This TCR beta chain is drawn from a study of blood T cell repertoires in COVID-19. For the study at large: Sites across the United States, Italy and Spain contributed samples from acute and convalescent COVID-19.

The CDR3 totals 16 residues. V shed 3 bases, J shed 9 bases, and the junction held 8 bases outside the gene matches. Germline values: CDR1 SGDLS, CDR2 YYNGEE. The assay was immunoSEQ multiplex PCR, and TCRdb's table has in-frame clones only and misses some. Here the sample spans 160,000 or so clones, 85% to 90% being singletons. The gene calls are TRBV9 and TRBJ2-1, with 14 bases identical to TRBD2. The sequence was collected from a woman in her thirties or forties with acute or convalescent COVID-19. The sequenced sample was peripheral blood. The CDR3 coding sequence is TGTGCCAGCAGCGATACCGGGACTAGCGGGAGTGGTGAGCAGTTCTTC. This sequence encodes CASSDTGTSGSGEQFF.